The clone carrying this T cell receptor (beta chain) showed up many times. V was clipped by 5 bases and J by 6 bases; unmatched bases: 13. The CDR3 runs 16 residues. CDR1 and CDR2 from the germline V gene are MNHNS and SASEGT. The data are from a study of T cells in Graves' hyperthyroidism and ophthalmopathy. Reasons for excluding patients were uncontrolled infection, other autoimmune disease, pregnancy or lactation. The CDR3 regions of TCR beta were amplified from RNA transcripts. A first-round RT-PCR of the TCR CDR3 used the HTBI primer set. TCRdb re-called the multiplex PCR reads through MiXCR, storing one row per CDR3 protein. The table shows more than 300,000 distinct CDR3 sequences, with around 14% occurring only once.

This TCR was recovered from a woman aged 18 to 35 with Graves' hyperthyroidism. The sequencing input was blood. V usage is TRBV6-1 and J usage is TRBJ1-5; 7 bases are shared with TRBD1. CDR3 in DNA: TGTGCCAGCAGTCCTTACCCGACAGGGATAAGTCAGCCCCAGCATTTT. This translates into CASSPYPTGISQPQHF.